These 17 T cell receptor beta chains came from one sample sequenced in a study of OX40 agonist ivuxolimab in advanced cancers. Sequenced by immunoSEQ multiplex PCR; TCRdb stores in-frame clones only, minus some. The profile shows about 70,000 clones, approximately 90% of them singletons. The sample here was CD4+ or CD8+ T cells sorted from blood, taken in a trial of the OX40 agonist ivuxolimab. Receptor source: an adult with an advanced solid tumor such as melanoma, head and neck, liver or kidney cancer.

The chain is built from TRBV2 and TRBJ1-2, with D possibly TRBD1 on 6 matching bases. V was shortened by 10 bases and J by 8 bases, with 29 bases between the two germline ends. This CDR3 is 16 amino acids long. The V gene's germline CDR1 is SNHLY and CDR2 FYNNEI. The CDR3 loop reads CATSRLMTGPGGGYTF. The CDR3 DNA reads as TGTGCCACCTCAAGACTTATGACAGGCCCAGGAGGCGGCTACACCTTC.

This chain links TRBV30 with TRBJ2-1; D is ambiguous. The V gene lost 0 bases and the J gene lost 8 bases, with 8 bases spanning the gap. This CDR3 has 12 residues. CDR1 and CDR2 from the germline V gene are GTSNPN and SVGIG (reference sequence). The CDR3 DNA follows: TGTGCCTGGAGTGTACTTTCATATGAGCAGTTCTTC. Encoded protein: CAWSVLSYEQFF.

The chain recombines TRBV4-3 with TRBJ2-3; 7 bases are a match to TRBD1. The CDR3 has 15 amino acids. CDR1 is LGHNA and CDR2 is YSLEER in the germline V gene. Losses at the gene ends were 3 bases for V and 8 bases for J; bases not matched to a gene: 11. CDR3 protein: CASSQETGNLGTQYF. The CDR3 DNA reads TGCGCCAGCAGCCAGGAGACAGGGAACCTCGGTACGCAGTATTTT.

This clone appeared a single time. CDR3 DNA: TGCGCCAGCAGCCAGGAAACCGGGGAGCTGTTTTTT. Translated, it gives CASSQETGELFF. This sequence joins TRBV5-1 and TRBJ2-2, with unresolved D. V dropped 4 bases and J dropped 5 bases, with 6 bases sitting between them. The CDR3 contains 12 residues. CDR1 SGHRS and CDR2 YFSETQ come from the germline V gene.

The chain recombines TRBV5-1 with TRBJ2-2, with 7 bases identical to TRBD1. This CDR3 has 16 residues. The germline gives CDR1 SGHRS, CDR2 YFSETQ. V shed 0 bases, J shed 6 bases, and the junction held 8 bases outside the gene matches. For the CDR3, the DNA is TGCGCCAGCAGCTTGGAGACAGGGAGAGTCCCCGGGGAGCTGTTTTTT. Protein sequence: CASSLETGRVPGELFF.

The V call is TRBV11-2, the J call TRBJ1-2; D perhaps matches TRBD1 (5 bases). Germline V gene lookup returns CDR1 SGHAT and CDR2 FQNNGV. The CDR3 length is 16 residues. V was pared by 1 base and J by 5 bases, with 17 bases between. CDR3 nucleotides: TGTGCCAGCAGCTTAGGCGATAATACAGGAGGTTATGGCTACACCTTC. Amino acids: CASSLGDNTGGYGYTF.

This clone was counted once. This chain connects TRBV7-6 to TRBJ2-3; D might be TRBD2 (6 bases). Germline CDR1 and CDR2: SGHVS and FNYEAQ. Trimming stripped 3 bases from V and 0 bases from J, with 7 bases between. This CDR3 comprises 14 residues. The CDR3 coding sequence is TGTGCCAGCAGCTTGGGGAGGAGCACAGATACGCAGTATTTT. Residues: CASSLGRSTDTQYF.

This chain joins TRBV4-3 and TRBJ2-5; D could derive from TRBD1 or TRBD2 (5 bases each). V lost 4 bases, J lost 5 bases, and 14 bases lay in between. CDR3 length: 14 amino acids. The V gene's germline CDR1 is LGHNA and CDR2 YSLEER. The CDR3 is CASSPTGAGETQYF. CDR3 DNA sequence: TGCGCCAGCAGCCCTACCGGGGCCGGCGAGACCCAGTACTTC.

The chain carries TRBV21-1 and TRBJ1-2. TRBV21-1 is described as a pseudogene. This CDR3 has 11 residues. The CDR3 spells CASSKGEGYTF. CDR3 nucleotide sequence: TGTGCCAGCAGCAAAGGGGAAGGCTACACCTTC.

The CDR3: CAVSQGTYEQYF. The CDR3 region has the DNA TGTGCCGTATCCCAGGGGACCTACGAGCAGTACTTC. J is TRBJ2-7 and V is TRBV6-5; D is possibly TRBD1 (6 bases). The CDR3 covers 12 residues. In germline, CDR1 is MNHEY, CDR2 SVGAGI. The germline V and J ends were trimmed by 11 bases and 2 bases, with 13 bases remaining between them.

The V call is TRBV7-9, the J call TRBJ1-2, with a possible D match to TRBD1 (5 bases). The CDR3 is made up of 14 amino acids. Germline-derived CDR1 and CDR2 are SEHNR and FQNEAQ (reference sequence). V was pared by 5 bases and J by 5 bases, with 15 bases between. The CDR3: CASSPTASGYGYTF. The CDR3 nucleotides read TGTGCCAGCAGCCCGACAGCGTCAGGGTATGGCTACACCTTC. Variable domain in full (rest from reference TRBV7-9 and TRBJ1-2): DTGVSQNPRHKITKRGQNVTFRCDPISEHNRLYWYRQTLGQGPEFLTYFQNEAQLEKSRLLSDRFSAERPKGSFSTLEIQRTEQGDSAMYLCASSPTASGYGYTFGSGTRLTVV.

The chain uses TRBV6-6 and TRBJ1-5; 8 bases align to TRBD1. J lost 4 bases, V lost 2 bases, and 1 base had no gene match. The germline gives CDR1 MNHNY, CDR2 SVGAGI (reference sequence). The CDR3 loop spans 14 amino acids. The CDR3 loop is CASSYDRGNQPQHF. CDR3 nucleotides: TGTGCCAGCAGTTACGACAGGGGAAATCAGCCCCAGCATTTT.

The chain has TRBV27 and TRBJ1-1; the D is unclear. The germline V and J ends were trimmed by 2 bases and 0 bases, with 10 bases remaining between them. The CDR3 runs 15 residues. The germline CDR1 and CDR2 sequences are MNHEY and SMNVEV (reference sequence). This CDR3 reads CASSLGKFLNTEAFF. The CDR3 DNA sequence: TGTGCCAGCAGTTTAGGTAAATTTCTGAACACTGAAGCTTTCTTT.

CDR3 sequence (DNA): TGTGCCAGCAGTTTATTCGGGGGGTGGGACACCATATATTTT. The encoded protein is CASSLFGGWDTIYF. The rearrangement joins TRBV28 to TRBJ1-3; tentative D call: TRBD1 (5 bases). The CDR3 totals 14 residues. V shed 1 base and J shed 8 bases, with 12 bases lying between them. Germline values: CDR1 MDHEN, CDR2 SYDVKM. Drawing the rest from reference TRBV28 and TRBJ1-3, the complete variable domain is DVKVTQSSRYLVKRTGEKVFLECVQDMDHENMFWYRQDPGLGLRLIYFSYDVKMKEKGDIPEGYSVSREKKERFSLILESASTNQTSMYLCASSLFGGWDTIYFGEGSWLTVV.

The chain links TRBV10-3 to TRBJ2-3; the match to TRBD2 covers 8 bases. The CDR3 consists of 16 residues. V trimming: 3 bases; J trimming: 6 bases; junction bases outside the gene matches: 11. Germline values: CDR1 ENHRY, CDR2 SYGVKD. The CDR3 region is CAISDASGLLGDTQYF. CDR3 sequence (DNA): TGTGCCATCAGTGATGCTAGCGGGTTATTAGGGGATACGCAGTATTTT.

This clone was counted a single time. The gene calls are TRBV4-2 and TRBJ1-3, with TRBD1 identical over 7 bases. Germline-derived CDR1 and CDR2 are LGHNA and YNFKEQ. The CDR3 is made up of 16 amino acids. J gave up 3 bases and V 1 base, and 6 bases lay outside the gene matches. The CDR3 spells CASSQAPGQSGNTIYF. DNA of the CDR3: TGTGCCAGCAGCCAAGCTCCGGGACAGAGTGGAAACACCATATATTTT.

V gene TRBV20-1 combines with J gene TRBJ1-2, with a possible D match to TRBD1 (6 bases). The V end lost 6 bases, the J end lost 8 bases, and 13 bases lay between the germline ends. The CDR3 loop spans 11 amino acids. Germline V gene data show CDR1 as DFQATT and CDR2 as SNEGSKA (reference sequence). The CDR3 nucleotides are TGCAGTGCCGATCAGGGGATCGGCTACACCTTC. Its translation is CSADQGIGYTF.